These 20 T cell receptor beta chains were all obtained from the same sample, sequenced in a study of low-dose radiotherapy and immunotherapy resistance in tumors. TRAV- and TRBV-specific primers were used for first-strand cDNA, which covered alpha and beta chains. Both a constant-region primer and a V-primer adapter served to amplify TCRs across 15 to 20 PCR cycles. MiXCR, applied by TCRdb to the reads, yields one record per CDR3 protein. The table has 95,000 to 100,000 distinct CDR3 sequences, less than 25% seen once; the top ten hold over 4%. The time point: after trial treatment. As to treatment: LDRT plus nivolumab, ipilimumab, low-dose cyclophosphamide and aspirin (RACIN trial). This specimen was PBMCs, taken after low-dose radiotherapy plus immunotherapy. The receptors were sampled from a male donor with prostate cancer.

At least ten counts were recorded for this clonotype. The chain uses TRBV21-1 and TRBJ2-1. TRBV21-1 is listed as a pseudogene. The CDR3 runs 15 residues. The CDR3 bases are TGTGCCAGCCTATGCGTTCGGGGTACCTACAATGAGCAGTTCTTC. Amino acid sequence: CASLCVRGTYNEQFF.

This clonotype was recorded at least ten times. The chain couples TRBV5-1 to TRBJ2-1; tentative D call: TRBD2 (6 bases). The CDR3 loop spans 18 amino acids. In germline, CDR1 is SGHRS, CDR2 YFSETQ. Deletions cut 2 bases from V and 6 bases from J, with 24 bases between. In DNA form, the CDR3 reads TGCGCCAGCAGCTTCCGATCCCAAACTAGCCTCGTTGGCAATGAGCAGTTCTTC. It is translated as CASSFRSQTSLVGNEQFF.

This clonotype has at least ten counts. This sequence joins TRBV4-1 and TRBJ1-1; the match to TRBD1 covers 8 bases. Per the germline V gene, CDR1 is MGHRA and CDR2 is YSYEKL. V lost 0 bases and J lost 5; bases outside the gene matches: 8. The CDR3 has 16 amino acids. CDR3 bases: TGCGCCAGCAGCCAAGAGTCAGCACAGGGGGTAACTGAAGCTTTCTTT. This encodes CASSQESAQGVTEAFF.

At least ten counts were recorded for this clonotype. The V gene is TRBV6-6, the J gene TRBJ1-2; 7 positions agree with TRBD1. Germline trimming cut 7 bases from V and 0 bases from J; bases unmatched to any gene: 5. Germline CDR1 MNHNY, CDR2 SVGAGI (reference sequence). The CDR3 length is 14 residues. The CDR3 DNA reads TGTGCCAGCACCCGACAGGGCCCTAACTATGGCTACACCTTC. Translated, it gives CASTRQGPNYGYTF.

This clonotype appeared many times. V and J are TRBV5-1 and TRBJ1-2; 7 positions agree with TRBD1. After removal of 0 bases from V and 7 bases from J, the junction contained 6 bases not matched to a gene. The CDR3 has 14 amino acids. Per germline, CDR1 SGHRS and CDR2 YFSETQ. CDR3 coding DNA: TGCGCCAGCAGCTTGGAGGGACAGCTCCCTGGCTACACCTTC. Translating it yields CASSLEGQLPGYTF.

This clonotype was counted ten times or more. V is TRBV24-1 and J is TRBJ2-1; 11 nucleotides line up with TRBD1. The CDR3 sequence is 15 residues long. Per germline, CDR1 KGHDR and CDR2 SFDVKD. V was pared by 3 bases and J by 7 bases, with 4 bases of the junction left unmatched. Written as DNA, the CDR3 is TGTGCCACCAGTGATGGACAGGGGGCGTCAAATGAGCAGTTCTTC. It encodes CATSDGQGASNEQFF.

The sample holds a few counts of this clonotype. The chain couples TRBV20-1 to TRBJ1-1; D may be TRBD1 (5 bases). V gave up 5 bases and J gave up 7 bases, with 14 bases separating them. This CDR3 contains 12 residues. Germline V lookup: CDR1 DFQATT, CDR2 SNEGSKA (reference sequence). The CDR3 nucleotides are TGCAGTGCTTTCTATCTTCAGGGTGAAGCTTTCTTT. Translation gives CSAFYLQGEAFF.

This clonotype was counted ten times or more. Mismatch with germline at one junction end may stem from a read error. The chain is built from TRBV5-1 and TRBJ1-1; TRBD1 matches at 9 bases. From germline, CDR1 is SGHRS and CDR2 YFSETQ. The CDR3 has 13 amino acids. CDR3: CASSVTGGTEAFF. The DNA of the CDR3 is TGTGCCAGCAGCGTGACAGGGGGCACTGAAGCTTTCTTT.

This clonotype was seen repeatedly, ten times or more. V is TRBV5-1 and J is TRBJ1-1; 7 bases agree with TRBD1. J gave up 0 bases and V 4 bases, and 9 bases lay outside the gene matches. Germline CDR1 and CDR2: SGHRS and YFSETQ. The CDR3 contains 16 residues. This chain's CDR3 is CASSRDQGGMNTEAFF. The DNA for the CDR3 is TGCGCCAGCAGCCGTGATCAGGGGGGGATGAACACTGAAGCTTTCTTT.

At least ten counts were recorded for this clonotype. The rearrangement joins TRBV29-1 to TRBJ2-2; D unresolved. CDR3 length equals 13 residues. Germline V CDR1 and CDR2: SQVTM, ANQGSEA. V was pared by 3 bases and J by 1 base, with 6 bases between. CDR3 coding DNA: TGCAGCGTTGACCCCAAGAACACCGGGGAGCTGTTTTTT. It translates to CSVDPKNTGELFF.

This clonotype was observed a single time. Because it lacks the conserved phenylalanine or tryptophan at the end, this CDR3 is likely a read error. Because the CDR3's place on the DNA is in doubt, the DNA is left out and the CDR3 is given as listed by TCRdb. The rearrangement links TRBV2 to TRBJ2-3; TRBD2, the table's D call, was not compared with the DNA. Looked up from germline, CDR1 is SNHLY and CDR2 is FYNNEI. The CDR3 is 14 amino acids long, termini counted. CDR3 residues: CASRETSGTDTKYC.

In its sample, this clonotype was seen a few times. The chain carries TRBV9 and TRBJ2-7, with 8 bases matching TRBD2. The CDR3 loop spans 15 amino acids. Unmatched junction bases numbered 4, after V lost 0 bases and J lost 2 bases. Germline loops: CDR1 SGDLS, CDR2 YYNGEE. The CDR3 sequence: CASSVANGRAYEQYF. The CDR3 DNA sequence: TGTGCCAGCAGCGTAGCGAACGGGAGGGCCTACGAGCAGTACTTC. The complete variable domain, with remaining parts taken from reference TRBV9 and TRBJ2-7, reads DSGVTQTPKHLITATGQRVTLRCSPRSGDLSVYWYQQSLDQGLQFLIQYYNGEERAKGNILERFSAQQFPDLHSELNLSSLELGDSALYFCASSVANGRAYEQYFGPGTRLTVT.

This clonotype was counted at least ten times. V gene TRBV19 combines with J gene TRBJ2-7; D may be TRBD2 (5 bases). The germline V gene has CDR1 LNHDA and CDR2 SQIVND (reference sequence). This CDR3 has 14 amino acids. The ends were cut back, 1 base at V and 5 bases at J, with 12 bases in the middle. The CDR3 DNA reads as TGTGCCAGTAGTATAGTAGGAGGTTCGCACGAGCAGTACTTC. Protein product: CASSIVGGSHEQYF.

With regard to this clonotype: A far larger clone is one nucleotide away, so this likely arose from a read error. The J gene is TRBJ2-3, the V gene TRBV13, with D possibly TRBD2 on 7 matching bases. The V end lost 5 bases, the J end lost 4 bases, and 19 bases lay between the germline ends. The germline V gene has CDR1 PRHDT and CDR2 FYEKMQ (reference sequence). The CDR3 has 16 amino acids. This CDR3 is CASSLTVGGGADTQYF. The CDR3 DNA reads as TGTGCCAGCAGCCTGACGGTGGGGGGGGGCGCAGATACGCAGTATTTT. The full variable domain, rest sourced from reference TRBV13 and TRBJ2-3, is AAGVIQSPRHLIKEKRETATLKCYPIPRHDTVYWYQQGPGQDPQFLISFYEKMQSDKGSIPDRFSAQQFSDYHSELNMSSLELGDSALYFCASSLTVGGGADTQYFGPGTRLTVL.

V gene TRBV19 combines with J gene TRBJ2-1, with D perhaps given as TRBD1 or TRBD2 (5 bases each). V lost 5 bases and J 9 bases, leaving 20 bases between the germline ends. This CDR3 comprises 15 residues. Germline V gene sequence: CDR1 LNHDA, CDR2 SQIVND (reference sequence). The DNA of the CDR3 is TGTGCCAGTAGTCCAAACCGGGGACGGTGGGGTGAGCAGTTCTTC. This sequence encodes CASSPNRGRWGEQFF.

Ten or more counts support this clonotype. This chain's CDR3 is CASSERTRYEQYF. CDR3 coding DNA: TGTGCCAGCAGTGAAAGGACACGCTACGAGCAGTACTTC. V is TRBV6-6 and J is TRBJ2-7, with D tentatively TRBD1 (5 bases). V was pared by 5 bases and J by 3 bases, with 11 bases between. The germline gives CDR1 MNHNY, CDR2 SVGAGI (reference sequence). This CDR3 has 13 amino acids.

This clonotype has a count of ten or more. The V gene is TRBV7-2, the J gene TRBJ1-5, with no clear D. The germline V gene has CDR1 SGHTA and CDR2 FQGNSA. This CDR3 has 14 residues. V was shortened by 1 base and J by 6 bases, with 10 bases between the two germline ends. Here the CDR3 reads CASSLGRVGQPQHF. CDR3 sequence (DNA): TGTGCCAGCAGCTTAGGGCGAGTTGGTCAGCCCCAGCATTTT.

This clonotype was picked up many times. The rearrangement links TRBV9 to TRBJ2-1; TRBD1 aligns across 10 bases. From germline, CDR1 is SGDLS and CDR2 YYNGEE. The CDR3 loop spans 18 amino acids. V was clipped by 4 bases and J by 8 bases; unmatched bases: 18. CDR3: CASSPHSTGTGVDDEQFF. CDR3 coding DNA: TGTGCCAGCAGCCCCCATAGCACCGGGACAGGGGTAGACGATGAGCAGTTCTTC.

This clonotype has at least ten counts. This chain joins TRBV6-2 or TRBV6-3 and TRBJ2-3; 8 nucleotides align to TRBD2. CDR3 length: 15 residues. Germline values: CDR1 MNHEY, CDR2 SVGEGT. V gave up 5 bases and J gave up 0 bases; unmatched junction bases: 4. The CDR3 protein is CASSDERGSTDTQYF. The CDR3 DNA follows: TGTGCCAGCAGTGATGAGCGGGGGAGCACAGATACGCAGTATTTT.

This clonotype was recorded many times. The genes are TRBV4-1 and TRBJ2-2; weak D call: TRBD1 (6 bases). The CDR3 is 18 residues long. Germline values: CDR1 MGHRA, CDR2 YSYEKL. Trimming took off 5 bases at V and 6 bases at J, with 25 bases between the two ends. CDR3 sequence: CASSGPQGSDLRAGELFF. The CDR3 DNA reads as TGCGCCAGCAGCGGCCCGCAGGGGAGTGATCTGCGGGCCGGGGAGCTGTTTTTT.